The 21 T cell receptor beta chains reported below all come from one sample, sequenced in a study of blood T cells in healthy people across ages. The authors ran a second PCR of roughly 6 to 11 cycles using a sample-barcoded 5' primer and a J-beta primer mix. TCRdb analysed the 5' RACE reads with MiXCR anew, one entry per CDR3 protein. This table has approximately 900,000 distinct CDR3 sequences, roughly 52% appearing once. The sequencing sample was made of blood. The receptors stem from a man between 25 and 39 years old in good health.

The rearrangement joins TRBV9 to TRBJ2-3; the match to TRBD2 covers 9 bases. This CDR3 region has 15 residues. Germline V CDR1 and CDR2: SGDLS, YYNGEE. V gave up 4 bases and J gave up 4 bases; unmatched junction bases: 7. The DNA for the CDR3 is TGTGCCAGCAGCCCTGGACTAGCGTGGGCAGATACGCAGTATTTT. Its protein is CASSPGLAWADTQYF. The full variable domain, in which reference TRBV9 and TRBJ2-3 provide the parts outside the CDR3, is DSGVTQTPKHLITATGQRVTLRCSPRSGDLSVYWYQQSLDQGLQFLIQYYNGEERAKGNILERFSAQQFPDLHSELNLSSLELGDSALYFCASSPGLAWADTQYFGPGTRLTVL.

The chain couples TRBV4-1 to TRBJ2-7; D tentatively reads TRBD1 or TRBD2 (5 bases each). Trimming shortened V by 8 bases and J by 0 bases, and 17 bases separated the two germline ends. The CDR3 has 15 residues. Germline CDR1 reads MGHRA; CDR2 reads YSYEKL. The CDR3: CASGPGAELSYEQYF. The CDR3 DNA is TGCGCCAGCGGGCCCGGGGCAGAACTCTCCTACGAGCAGTACTTC.

The chain carries TRBV6-2 or TRBV6-3 and TRBJ2-5; 11 bases fit TRBD2. This CDR3 has 14 amino acids. Trimming took 6 bases from V and 3 from J; bases not matched to a gene: 3. Germline V gene lookup returns CDR1 MNHEY and CDR2 SVGEGT. The CDR3 protein is CASRGTSGEETQYF. The CDR3, as DNA: TGTGCCAGCAGAGGGACTAGCGGAGAAGAGACCCAGTACTTC.

V is TRBV3-1 and J is TRBJ2-1; TRBD2 aligns across 10 bases. Germline CDR1 and CDR2: LGHDT and YNNKEL (reference sequence). The ends lost 4 bases at V and 2 bases at J; junction bases unmatched: 5. CDR3 length: 16 residues. CDR3 loop: CASSLRTSGPYNEQFF. In nucleotides, the CDR3 is TGTGCCAGCAGCCTTCGGACTAGCGGACCCTACAATGAGCAGTTCTTC.

This clonotype came up once. This chain joins TRBV12-3 or TRBV12-4 and TRBJ2-7, with no clear D. V gave up 6 bases and J gave up 3 bases, with 15 bases separating them. The CDR3 has 14 amino acids. This chain's CDR3 is CASSPSRADYEQYF. The DNA of the CDR3 is TGTGCCAGCAGCCCCTCCCGGGCTGACTACGAGCAGTACTTC.

A word on this clonotype: One end of the junction is discordant with germline, which a read error may explain. The genes are TRBV7-7 and TRBJ2-1; TRBD1 matches 7 bases. This CDR3 contains 13 residues. The germline V gene encodes CDR1 SSHAT and CDR2 FNYEAQ (reference sequence). The CDR3, as DNA: TGTGCTAGCAGCGCCACAGGGGTCAGTGAGCAGTTCTTC. As protein: CASSATGVSEQFF.

The chain recombines TRBV2 with TRBJ2-3; D remains unclear. CDR1 and CDR2 (germline): SNHLY, FYNNEI. V dropped 4 bases and J dropped 2 bases, with 10 bases sitting between them. There are 14 residues in the CDR3. The CDR3 reads CASSVGGTTDTQYF. CDR3 nucleotide sequence: TGTGCCAGCAGTGTCGGCGGAACCACAGATACGCAGTATTTT.

The rearrangement uses TRBV5-1 and TRBJ1-2; a weak D match, TRBD1 (5 bases). V shed 1 base and J shed 4 bases, with 14 bases lying between them. There are 15 residues in the CDR3. CDR1 and CDR2 from the germline V gene are SGHRS and YFSETQ. CDR3 DNA sequence: TGCGCCAGCAGCTTGTCTCCGGGGGAATCCTATGGCTACACCTTC. This sequence encodes CASSLSPGESYGYTF.

The table lists this clonotype with a count of one. The chain couples TRBV5-1 to TRBJ2-1; D is possibly TRBD1 (6 bases). The germline V and J ends were trimmed by 4 bases and 0 bases, with 17 bases remaining between them. The CDR3 loop spans 17 amino acids. The V gene's germline CDR1 is SGHRS and CDR2 YFSETQ. The CDR3 sequence is CASSTEATGASYNEQFF. The CDR3, as DNA: TGCGCCAGCAGCACCGAAGCGACAGGTGCCTCCTACAATGAGCAGTTCTTC.

V usage is TRBV10-3 and J usage is TRBJ2-4, with D perhaps assigned TRBD1 or TRBD2 (5 bases each). Between the trimmed V and J ends, which lost 2 bases and 0 bases, there was a span of 5 bases. The CDR3 spans 14 residues. The germline CDR1 and CDR2 sequences are ENHRY and SYGVKD. The CDR3 DNA is TGTGCCATCAGTGAGGGGACAGCCAAAAACATTCAGTACTTC. It is translated as CAISEGTAKNIQYF.

The chain uses TRBV4-3 and TRBJ1-5, with D uncertain. In germline, CDR1 is LGHNA, CDR2 YSLEER. The CDR3 runs 13 residues. The V end lost 2 bases, the J end lost 11 bases, and 13 bases lay between the germline ends. For the CDR3, the DNA is TGCGCCAGCAGCCAAAGGCGGGCGGGGACCCAGCATTTT. Translated: CASSQRRAGTQHF.

The chain links TRBV7-2 to TRBJ2-1; TRBD2 aligns across 11 bases. The CDR3 spans 15 residues. V shed 2 bases and J 7 bases; nucleotides not matched to a gene: 4. Germline values: CDR1 SGHTA, CDR2 FQGNSA. The CDR3 region is CASSLMGLAVNEQFF. The CDR3 DNA is TGTGCCAGCAGCTTAATGGGACTAGCGGTGAATGAGCAGTTCTTC.

The V gene is TRBV28, the J gene TRBJ2-1; TRBD2 matches at 14 bases. Germline loops: CDR1 MDHEN, CDR2 SYDVKM. Losses at the gene ends were 6 bases for V and 6 bases for J; bases not matched to a gene: 10. The length of the CDR3 is 17 residues. Written as DNA, the CDR3 is TGTGCCAGCAGATCCCCCCTGACTAGCGGGAGGGTCAATGAGCAGTTCTTC. Translated: CASRSPLTSGRVNEQFF.

The CDR3 DNA reads TGCGCCAGCAGCTTGGCTGGGGACAGTTACTTCTCTGGGGCCAACGTCCTGACTTTC. This translates into CASSLAGDSYFSGANVLTF. The chain is built from TRBV5-1 and TRBJ2-6; 7 nucleotides line up with TRBD1. The CDR3 length is 19 residues. Germline CDR1 SGHRS, CDR2 YFSETQ. The J segment lost 0 bases and the V segment lost 0 bases, leaving 9 bases of the junction unmatched.

V usage is TRBV15 and J usage is TRBJ1-3, with 7 bases lining up with TRBD1. Germline trimming cut 2 bases from V and 3 bases from J; bases unmatched to any gene: 4. The CDR3 covers 15 residues. Germline V gives CDR1 LNHNV, CDR2 YYDKDF (reference sequence). This CDR3 reads CATSRRQGDGNTIYF. The CDR3 DNA sequence: TGTGCCACCAGCAGACGACAGGGAGATGGAAACACCATATATTTT.

The chain recombines TRBV29-1 with TRBJ2-7; 10 bases fit TRBD2. Germline V gives CDR1 SQVTM, CDR2 ANQGSEA. This CDR3 is 13 amino acids long. V gave up 8 bases and J gave up 3 bases; unmatched junction bases: 7. CDR3 coding DNA: TGCAGCTTTCAACTAGCGGGACTCTACGAGCAGTACTTC. As protein: CSFQLAGLYEQYF.

This chain joins TRBV11-2 and TRBJ1-1; 7 nucleotides line up with TRBD1. The CDR3 covers 13 residues. In germline, CDR1 is SGHAT, CDR2 FQNNGV. The V gene end was trimmed by 2 bases and the J gene end by 6 bases; junction bases not matched to a gene: 3. CDR3 sequence reads: CASSLPGGAEAFF. CDR3 nucleotides: TGTGCCAGCAGCTTACCAGGGGGGGCTGAAGCTTTCTTT.

This clonotype was picked up a small number of times. The CDR3 region has the DNA TGTGCCACCAGCACACGTCCGGGGTTCGCCAAAAACATTCAGTACTTC. Translating gives CATSTRPGFAKNIQYF. The V and J genes are TRBV15 and TRBJ2-4, with D perhaps TRBD2 (5 bases). The V end was cut by 4 bases, the J end by 1 base, with 14 bases between. Germline CDR1 and CDR2: LNHNV and YYDKDF (reference sequence). The CDR3 contains 16 residues. Complete variable domain (other parts from reference TRBV15 and TRBJ2-4): DAMVIQNPRYQVTQFGKPVTLSCSQTLNHNVMYWYQQKSSQAPKLLFHYYDKDFNNEADTPDNFQSRRPNTSFCFLDIRSPGLGDTAMYLCATSTRPGFAKNIQYFGAGTRLSVL.

In its sample, this clonotype was seen many times. This chain links TRBV7-2 with TRBJ2-4, with D possibly being TRBD1 (5 bases). The V end was cut by 1 base, the J end by 15 bases, with 16 bases between. Germline V gene lookup returns CDR1 SGHTA and CDR2 FQGNSA. The CDR3 contains 13 residues. CDR3 residues: CASSLEPRALWYF. CDR3 sequence (DNA): TGTGCCAGCAGCTTAGAACCCAGGGCCCTTTGGTACTTC.

This clonotype has a handful of counts. This chain links TRBV12-3 or TRBV12-4 with TRBJ2-1; 7 nucleotides agree with TRBD1. The CDR3 length is 15 residues. Germline trimming cut 6 bases from V and 7 bases from J; bases unmatched to any gene: 12. The CDR3 region has the DNA TGTGCCAGCAGCCGTGGGGGACAGACTAAAAATGAGCAGTTCTTC. It specifies CASSRGGQTKNEQFF.

The chain recombines TRBV20-1 with TRBJ1-5, with unresolved D. Germline assignment: CDR1 DFQATT and CDR2 SNEGSKA (reference sequence). The V end was cut by 1 base, the J end by 1 base, with 11 bases between. This CDR3 region has 15 residues. CDR3 loop: CSARAGMVSNQPQHF. In nucleotides, the CDR3 is TGCAGTGCTAGAGCGGGGATGGTAAGCAATCAGCCCCAGCATTTT.